The rows below give T cell receptor beta chains drawn from one sample of a study of regulatory T cells in long-lasting Graves disease. TCRdb ran MiXCR on the multiplex PCR reads and lists one entry per CDR3 protein. This sample yields a few hundred thousand distinct CDR3 sequences, of which over 20% are seen a single time; roughly an eighth belongs to the top ten. The sample was peripheral blood mononuclear cells (PBMCs), taken when the disease was refractory, from a patient treated with antithyroid drugs. The receptors come from a female donor with Graves disease. Both conserved end residues are part of each CDR3. The D gene is left open where the match is weak. The listing skips clone size in some rows; elsewhere it reads once, few, many or a size class.

J gene,clone size,V gene,D gene,CDR3 protein,CDR3 DNA
TRBJ2-6,-,TRBV4-1,-,CASSTQLDSHRANVLTF,TGCGCCAGCAGCACTCAGCTAGACAGCCATCGGGCCAACGTCCTGACTTTC
TRBJ1-2,-,TRBV6-4,-,CASSGEGYGCTF,TGTGCCAGCAGTGGAGAGGGCTATGGCTGCACCTTC
TRBJ1-5,many,TRBV6-2/TRBV6-3,TRBD1,CASSLTGGMQPQHF,TGTGCCAGCAGTTTGACAGGGGGAATGCAGCCCCAGCATTTT
TRBJ2-1,-,TRBV11-3,-,CASSPRSNEQFF,TGTGCCAGCAGCCCCCGCAGCAATGAGCAGTTCTTC
TRBJ2-5,-,TRBV10-3,TRBD2,CAISRGLDWETQYF,TGTGCCATCAGTAGGGGACTAGATTGGGAGACCCAGTACTTC
TRBJ2-2,few,TRBV19,TRBD1,CASSTTGTGPGELFF,TGTGCCAGTAGTACAACCGGGACAGGGCCCGGGGAGCTGTTTTTT
TRBJ2-7,few,TRBV20-1,TRBD2,CSVVSGKIHEQYF,TGCAGTGTCGTTAGCGGGAAAATCCACGAGCAGTACTTC
TRBJ2-7,few,TRBV6-2/TRBV6-3,-,CASSYSSSTRYEQYF,TGTGCCAGCAGTTACTCGTCTAGCACCCGTTACGAGCAGTACTTC
TRBJ1-3,-,TRBV10-3,-,CAISESMAGSSGNTIYF,TGTGCCATCAGTGAGTCGATGGCAGGTTCCTCTGGAAACACCATATATTTT
TRBJ2-7,many,TRBV7-9,TRBD2,CASSPGGSSEQYF,TGTGCCAGCAGCCCGGGAGGCAGTTCCGAGCAGTACTTC
TRBJ2-7,few,TRBV20-1,TRBD2,CSARPAGVSYEQYF,TGCAGTGCTAGACCAGCGGGAGTTTCCTACGAGCAGTACTTC
TRBJ2-1,-,TRBV28,-,CASNLYRDTTSWQFF,TGTGCCAGCAACCTATATCGGGACACAACCTCTTGGCAGTTCTTC
TRBJ2-2,many,TRBV12-3/TRBV12-4,-,CASRSTGELFF,TGTGCCAGCAGAAGCACCGGGGAGCTGTTTTTT
TRBJ2-6,-,TRBV6-1,-,CASLMVLWGPGASGANVLTF,TGTGCCAGCTTAATGGTTTTGTGGGGGCCTGGCGCCTCTGGGGCCAACGTCCTGACTTTC
TRBJ1-1,once,TRBV6-1,-,CASSILFRDPEAFF,TGTGCCAGCAGTATCTTATTCAGGGACCCTGAAGCTTTCTTT
TRBJ2-4,many,TRBV27,TRBD2,CASSVLAGGPENIQYF,TGTGCCAGCAGTGTTCTAGCGGGAGGGCCGGAAAACATTCAGTACTTC
TRBJ1-5,many,TRBV28,-,CASSFRQSIPSMIDQPQHF,TGTGCCAGCAGTTTTCGACAAAGCATCCCCTCAATGATCGATCAGCCCCAGCATTTT
TRBJ2-5,many,TRBV28,-,CASSSGGQETQYF,TGTGCCAGCAGTTCCGGAGGGCAAGAGACCCAGTACTTC